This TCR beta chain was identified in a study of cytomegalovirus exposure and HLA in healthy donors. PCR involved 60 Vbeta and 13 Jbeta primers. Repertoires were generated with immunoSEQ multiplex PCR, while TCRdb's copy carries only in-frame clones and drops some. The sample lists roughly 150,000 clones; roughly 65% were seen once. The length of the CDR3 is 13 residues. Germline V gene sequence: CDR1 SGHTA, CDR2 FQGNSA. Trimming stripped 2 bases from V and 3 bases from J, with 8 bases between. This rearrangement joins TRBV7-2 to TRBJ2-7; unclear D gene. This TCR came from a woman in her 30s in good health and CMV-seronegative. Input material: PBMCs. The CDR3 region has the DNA TGTGCCAGCAGCTTAAGCTGGAGCTACGAGCAGTACTTC. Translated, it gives CASSLSWSYEQYF.